Following are 18 T cell receptor beta chains from one sample sequenced in a study of regulatory T cells in long-lasting Graves disease. Arm-PCR with iRepertoire HTBI primers amplified the CDR3 regions for these TCR beta libraries. TCRdb fed the multiplex PCR reads into MiXCR, producing one record per CDR3 protein. The table includes under 800,000 distinct CDR3 sequences, around 17% detected once. The time point was: newly diagnosed GD, antithyroid drugs for less than 3 months. RNA from PBMCs was the source of the TCR library. These same records also appear under a second study, on T cells in Graves' hyperthyroidism and ophthalmopathy.

The specimen comprised peripheral blood mononuclear cells (PBMCs), sampled at new diagnosis, from a patient treated with antithyroid drugs. These receptors all stem from a woman under 40 with Graves disease.

This chain connects TRBV11-1 to TRBJ2-3; D tentatively fits TRBD1 or TRBD2 (6 bases each). Germline CDR1 reads SGHAT; CDR2 reads FQDESV (reference sequence). Trimming pared 6 bases from V and 4 bases from J, leaving 20 bases between. The CDR3 is made up of 16 amino acids. The CDR3 nucleotides are TGTGCCAGCAGTAACGGGGGCCCAGGTGGCGCAGATACGCAGTATTTT. Residues: CASSNGGPGGADTQYF.

This clonotype has a count of ten or more. This chain joins TRBV2 and TRBJ1-3; D not resolved. This CDR3 has 15 amino acids. Trimming cost V 7 bases and J 4 bases, with 17 bases left between them. Germline V lookup: CDR1 SNHLY, CDR2 FYNNEI. Written as DNA, the CDR3 is TGTGCCAGCAACCTTGGTATCCTCCCCGGAAACACCATATATTTT. Encoded protein: CASNLGILPGNTIYF.

This clonotype has more than one count but fewer than ten. A much larger clone is a single base away; this may be a read error. No conserved phenylalanine or tryptophan ends this CDR3, so it is likely a read error. The chain combines TRBV12-3 or TRBV12-4 with TRBJ2-3, with no clear D. The CDR3 spans 16 residues. V lost 1 base to trimming and J lost 3 bases, with 14 bases between them. The CDR3 DNA reads TGTGCCAGCAGTTTAGGGCAGCACCTTACGACAGATACGCAGTATCTT. Its translation: CASSLGQHLTTDTQYL.

Many counts were recorded for this clonotype. The chain uses TRBV27 and TRBJ2-7; a weak D match, TRBD2 (6 bases). Deletions cut 0 bases from V and 6 bases from J, with 30 bases between. The CDR3 is 20 residues long. Germline-derived CDR1 and CDR2 are MNHEY and SMNVEV (reference sequence). The CDR3 DNA is TGTGCCAGCAGTTTATCGGTCCGGGACTCGCGCATAATCGCTACCCCCGAGCAGTACTTC. This sequence encodes CASSLSVRDSRIIATPEQYF.

The V and J genes are TRBV20-1 and TRBJ1-6; D might be TRBD1 (6 bases). Between the trimmed V and J ends, which lost 6 bases and 9 bases, there was a span of 15 bases. Germline lookup yields CDR1 DFQATT and CDR2 SNEGSKA (reference sequence). The CDR3 runs 13 residues. The CDR3 nucleotides read TGCAGTGCCAGGGGAACATTTGTTTCACCCCTCCACTTT. Amino acid sequence: CSARGTFVSPLHF.

The chain has TRBV5-6 and TRBJ1-5; D gene unclear. The length of the CDR3 is 15 residues. Germline CDR1 is SGHDT and CDR2 is YYEEEE. The ends were cut back, 0 bases at V and 0 bases at J, with 7 bases in the middle. The CDR3 DNA follows: TGTGCCAGCAGCTTGGGGACCTATAGCAATCAGCCCCAGCATTTT. Translation gives CASSLGTYSNQPQHF. The complete variable domain, with remaining parts taken from reference TRBV5-6 and TRBJ1-5, reads DAGVTQSPTHLIKTRGQQVTLRCSPKSGHDTVSWYQQALGQGPQFIFQYYEEEERQRGNFPDRFSGHQFPNYSSELNVNALLLGDSALYLCASSLGTYSNQPQHFGDGTRLSIL.

The DNA for the CDR3 is TGTGCCTTAGGCGGGATAGGCTACGAGCAGTACTTC. This encodes CALGGIGYEQYF. The gene calls are TRBV7-9 and TRBJ2-7, with TRBD2 as a possible D gene (6 bases). CDR1 and CDR2 from the germline V gene are SEHNR and FQNEAQ (reference sequence). V was shortened by 11 bases and J by 3 bases, with 14 bases between the two germline ends. The CDR3 has 12 amino acids.

This clonotype was observed a few times. The chain recombines TRBV5-1 with TRBJ2-1; perhaps TRBD1 as D (5 bases). V lost 1 base and J lost 7, with 15 bases in between. The CDR3 sequence is 15 residues long. Germline V CDR1 and CDR2: SGHRS, YFSETQ. DNA of the CDR3: TGCGCCAGCAGCTTGAACAGGCGGAGAGCTAATGAGCAGTTCTTC. Translation: CASSLNRRRANEQFF. The full variable domain, its missing parts supplied by reference TRBV5-1 and TRBJ2-1, is KAGVTQTPRYLIKTRGQQVTLSCSPISGHRSVSWYQQTPGQGLQFLFEYFSETQRNKGNFPGRFSGRQFSNSRSEMNVSTLELGDSALYLCASSLNRRRANEQFFGPGTRLTVL.

This chain uses TRBV11-2 with TRBJ2-2; perhaps TRBD1 as D (5 bases). Per germline, CDR1 SGHAT and CDR2 FQNNGV. The CDR3 loop spans 12 amino acids. The V and J ends lost 3 bases and 11 bases respectively, with 10 bases between them. CDR3: CASSFAGIELFF. In DNA, the CDR3 is TGTGCCAGCAGCTTTGCAGGGATAGAGCTGTTTTTT. The variable domain in full, with the rest retrieved from reference TRBV11-2 and TRBJ2-2, is EAGVAQSPRYKIIEKRQSVAFWCNPISGHATLYWYQQILGQGPKLLIQFQNNGVVDDSQLPKDRFSAERLKGVDSTLKIQPAKLEDSAVYLCASSFAGIELFFGEGSRLTVL.

This clonotype was observed a few times. The genes are TRBV10-3 and TRBJ1-6; 9 bases map to TRBD1. CDR3 length: 13 residues. CDR1 is ENHRY, CDR2 SYGVKD, per germline. The junction had 3 bases not matched to a gene; V was cut back by 7 bases and J by 8 bases. The CDR3 DNA reads as TGTGCCATCAAGGGACAGGGAGATTCACCCCTCCACTTT. Residues: CAIKGQGDSPLHF.

This clonotype was observed at least ten times. The chain employs TRBV5-1 and TRBJ1-1; D possibly corresponds to TRBD1 (6 bases). V was shortened by 6 bases and J by 4 bases, with 13 bases between the two germline ends. Germline lookup yields CDR1 SGHRS and CDR2 YFSETQ. This CDR3 comprises 13 residues. Here the CDR3 reads CASISTGTTEAFF. DNA for the CDR3: TGCGCCAGCATATCGACAGGAACCACTGAAGCTTTCTTT.

This clonotype was seen at least ten times. The chain combines TRBV7-3 with TRBJ2-2; 7 bases line up with TRBD1. The CDR3 extends over 13 amino acids. CDR1 and CDR2 (germline): SGHTA, FQGTGA. V shed 5 bases, J shed 8 bases, and the junction held 5 bases outside the gene matches. CDR3: CASSPTGEGELFF. The CDR3 DNA follows: TGTGCCAGCAGCCCTACAGGGGAAGGGGAGCTGTTTTTT.

This clonotype was observed a handful of times. The gene calls are TRBV28 and TRBJ2-1; the D gene is possibly TRBD1 (6 bases). Germline assignment: CDR1 MDHEN and CDR2 SYDVKM. V was clipped by 8 bases and J by 5 bases, with 19 bases between them. This CDR3 contains 15 residues. The CDR3 sequence is CASLRVDRINNEQFF. CDR3 DNA sequence: TGTGCCAGCCTTCGGGTCGACAGGATCAACAATGAGCAGTTCTTC.

This clonotype was seen a few times. The rearrangement uses TRBV5-1 and TRBJ2-3, with 7 bases matching TRBD1. CDR3 length: 16 amino acids. CDR1 is SGHRS and CDR2 is YFSETQ in the germline V gene. V was clipped by 4 bases and J by 4 bases; unmatched bases: 12. CDR3 loop: CASSTRQGRYADTQYF. The CDR3 DNA reads as TGCGCCAGCAGCACTCGACAGGGTCGTTATGCAGATACGCAGTATTTT.

CDR3: CASSSKLGALGADTQYF. CDR3 coding DNA: TGTGCCAGTAGTTCCAAACTCGGGGCCCTAGGAGCAGATACGCAGTATTTT. The chain employs TRBV19 and TRBJ2-3; D could derive from TRBD1 or TRBD2 (5 bases each). The CDR3 extends over 17 amino acids. Germline V gene data show CDR1 as LNHDA and CDR2 as SQIVND (reference sequence). Trimming took 5 bases from V and 4 from J, leaving 22 bases between them. Looking up the rest from reference TRBV19 and TRBJ2-3 gives the full variable domain: DGGITQSPKYLFRKEGQNVTLSCEQNLNHDAMYWYRQDPGQGLRLIYYSQIVNDFQKGDIAEGYSVSREKKESFPLTVTSAQKNPTAFYLCASSSKLGALGADTQYFGPGTRLTVL.

This clonotype was seen a few times. The chain employs TRBV5-1 and TRBJ2-1; D gene ambiguous. Trimming cost V 6 bases and J 0 bases, with 4 bases left between them. Germline CDR1 is SGHRS and CDR2 is YFSETQ. The CDR3 sequence is 12 residues long. CDR3 DNA: TGCGCCAGCACGGCCTCCTACAATGAGCAGTTCTTC. Translation: CASTASYNEQFF.

The V call is TRBV11-2, the J call TRBJ1-6; D is ambiguous. The V gene lost 4 bases and the J gene lost 9 bases, with 7 bases spanning the gap. CDR1 and CDR2 (germline): SGHAT, FQNNGV. This CDR3 has 12 amino acids. In nucleotides, the CDR3 is TGTGCCAGCAGCTACGGACGTTCACCCCTCCACTTT. Translating gives CASSYGRSPLHF.

This clonotype has a count of ten or more. The genes are TRBV6-2 or TRBV6-3 and TRBJ1-2; D is possibly TRBD1 (6 bases). This CDR3 spans 14 amino acids. The V gene lost 0 bases and the J gene lost 4 bases, with 9 bases spanning the gap. Germline-derived CDR1 and CDR2 are MNHEY and SVGEGT. CDR3 DNA sequence: TGTGCCAGCAGTTACTCCGGACAGTCCTATGGCTACACCTTC. This sequence encodes CASSYSGQSYGYTF.